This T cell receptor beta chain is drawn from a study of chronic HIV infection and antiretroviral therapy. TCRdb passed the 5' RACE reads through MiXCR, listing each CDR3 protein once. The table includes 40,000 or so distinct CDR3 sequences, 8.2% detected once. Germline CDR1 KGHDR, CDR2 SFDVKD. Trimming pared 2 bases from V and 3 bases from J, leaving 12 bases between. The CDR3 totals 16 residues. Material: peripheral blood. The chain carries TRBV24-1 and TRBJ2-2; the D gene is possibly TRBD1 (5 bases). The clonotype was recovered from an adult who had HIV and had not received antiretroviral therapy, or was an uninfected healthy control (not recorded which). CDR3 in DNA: TGTGCCACCAGTGATTCAGGGATCTCTGACACCGGGGAGCTGTTTTTT. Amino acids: CATSDSGISDTGELFF.